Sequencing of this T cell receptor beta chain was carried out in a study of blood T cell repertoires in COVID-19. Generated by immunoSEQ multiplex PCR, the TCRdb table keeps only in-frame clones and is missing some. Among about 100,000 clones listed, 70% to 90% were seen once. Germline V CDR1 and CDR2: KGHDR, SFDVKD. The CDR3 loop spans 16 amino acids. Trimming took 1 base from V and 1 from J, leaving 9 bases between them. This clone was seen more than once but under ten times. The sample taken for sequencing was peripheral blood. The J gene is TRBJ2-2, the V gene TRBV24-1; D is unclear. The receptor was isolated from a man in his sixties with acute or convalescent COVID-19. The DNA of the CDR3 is TGTGCCACCAGTGATTTCGGTCCAGGGAACACCGGGGAGCTGTTTTTT. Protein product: CATSDFGPGNTGELFF.